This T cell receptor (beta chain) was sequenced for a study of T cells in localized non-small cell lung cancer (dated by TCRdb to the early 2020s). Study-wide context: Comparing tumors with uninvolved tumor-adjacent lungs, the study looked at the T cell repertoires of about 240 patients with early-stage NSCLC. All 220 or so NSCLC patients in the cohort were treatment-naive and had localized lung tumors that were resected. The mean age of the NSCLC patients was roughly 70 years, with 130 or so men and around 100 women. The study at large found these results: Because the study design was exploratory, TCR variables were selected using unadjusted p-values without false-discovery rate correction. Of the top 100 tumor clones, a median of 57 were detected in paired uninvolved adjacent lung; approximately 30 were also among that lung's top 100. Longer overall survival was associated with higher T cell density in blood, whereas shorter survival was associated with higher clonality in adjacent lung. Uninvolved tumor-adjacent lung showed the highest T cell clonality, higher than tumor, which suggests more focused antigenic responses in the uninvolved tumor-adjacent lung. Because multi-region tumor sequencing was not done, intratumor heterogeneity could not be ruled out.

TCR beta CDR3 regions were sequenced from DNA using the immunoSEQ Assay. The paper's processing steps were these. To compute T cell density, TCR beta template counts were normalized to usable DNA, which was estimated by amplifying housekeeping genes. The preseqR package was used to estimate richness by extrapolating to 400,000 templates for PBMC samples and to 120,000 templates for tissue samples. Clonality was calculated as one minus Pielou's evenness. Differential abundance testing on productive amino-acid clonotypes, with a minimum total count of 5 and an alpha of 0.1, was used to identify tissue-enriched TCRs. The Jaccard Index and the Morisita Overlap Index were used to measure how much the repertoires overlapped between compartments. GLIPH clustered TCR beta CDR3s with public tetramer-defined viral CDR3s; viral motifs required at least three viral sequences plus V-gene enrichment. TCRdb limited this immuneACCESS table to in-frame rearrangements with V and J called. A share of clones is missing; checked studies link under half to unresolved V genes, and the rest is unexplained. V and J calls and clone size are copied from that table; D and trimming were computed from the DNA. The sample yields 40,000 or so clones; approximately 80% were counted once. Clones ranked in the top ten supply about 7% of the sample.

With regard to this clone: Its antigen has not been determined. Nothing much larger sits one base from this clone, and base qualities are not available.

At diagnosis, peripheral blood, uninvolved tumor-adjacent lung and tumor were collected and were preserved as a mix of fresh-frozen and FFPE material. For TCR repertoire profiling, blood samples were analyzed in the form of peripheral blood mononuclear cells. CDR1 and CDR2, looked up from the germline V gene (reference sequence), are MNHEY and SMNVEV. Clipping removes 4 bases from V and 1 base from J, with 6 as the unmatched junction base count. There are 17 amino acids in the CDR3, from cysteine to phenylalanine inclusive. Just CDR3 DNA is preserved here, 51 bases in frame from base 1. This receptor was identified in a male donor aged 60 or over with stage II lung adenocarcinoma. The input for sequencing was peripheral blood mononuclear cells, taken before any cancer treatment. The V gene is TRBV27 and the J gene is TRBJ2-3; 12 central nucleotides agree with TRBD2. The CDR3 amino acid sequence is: CASSWASGREGTDTQYF. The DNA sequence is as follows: TGTGCCAGCAGTTGGGCTAGCGGGAGGGAGGGCACAGATACGCAGTATTTT.